A single sample gave rise to the 16 T cell receptor beta chains below, sequenced in a study of Tregs in tolerant kidney transplant recipients. Using immunoSEQ multiplex PCR, the repertoire was profiled, and TCRdb retains in-frame clones only, with some absent. The table shows just under 45,000 clones, with about 95% occurring only once. No antigen has been assigned to these receptors. Sequencing input: Tregs from blood cultured with allogeneic cells. The receptors here all came from a human donor in good health.

The rearrangement uses TRBV5-1 and TRBJ2-7; no reliable D call. Germline lookup yields CDR1 SGHRS and CDR2 YFSETQ. This CDR3 has 14 residues. V lost 0 bases, J lost 0 bases, and 7 bases lay in between. CDR3 nucleotides: TGCGCCAGCAGCTTGGGTACAGTCTCCTACGAGCAGTACTTC. Translating gives CASSLGTVSYEQYF.

The chain's CDR3 is CASSPNRGRIAYEQYF. In DNA, the CDR3 is TGTGCCAGCTCACCCAACAGGGGAAGGATCGCCTACGAGCAGTACTTC. The chain uses TRBV18 and TRBJ2-7, with TRBD1 matching 7 bases. Germline-derived CDR1 and CDR2 are KGHSH and LQKENI. The CDR3 has 16 residues. V lost 3 bases to trimming and J lost 2 bases; unmatched junction nucleotides: 10.

This chain links TRBV19 with TRBJ2-3; 8 nucleotides align to TRBD2. Unmatched junction bases numbered 8, after V lost 4 bases and J lost 2 bases. Looked up from germline, CDR1 is LNHDA and CDR2 is SQIVND (reference sequence). The CDR3 spans 16 residues. The CDR3: CASSTPPGGNTDTQYF. The CDR3 DNA follows: TGTGCCAGTAGTACGCCGCCGGGGGGGAACACAGATACGCAGTATTTT.

The J gene is TRBJ2-3, the V gene TRBV29-1, with a tentative D call TRBD2 (6 bases). Trimming stripped 7 bases from V and 1 base from J, with 9 bases between. Germline CDR1 and CDR2: SQVTM and ANQGSEA. The length of the CDR3 is 12 residues. CDR3 in amino acids: CSALARTDTQYF. In DNA, the CDR3 is TGCAGCGCCCTAGCGCGCACAGATACGCAGTATTTT.

V usage is TRBV6-5 and J usage is TRBJ2-7; TRBD2 matches 7 bases. The length of the CDR3 is 11 residues. Trimming cost V 6 bases and J 9 bases; bases outside gene matches: 5. The V gene's germline CDR1 is MNHEY and CDR2 SVGAGI. DNA of the CDR3: TGTGCCAGCAGCCTCGGGGGGAGGCAGTACTTC. Protein: CASSLGGRQYF.

This sequence joins TRBV5-1 and TRBJ2-7, with 7 bases identical to TRBD2. Germline V CDR1 and CDR2: SGHRS, YFSETQ. This CDR3 contains 14 residues. V was pared by 4 bases and J by 6 bases, with 10 bases of the junction left unmatched. The CDR3 reads CASSRRGEGGEQYF. Written as DNA, the CDR3 is TGCGCCAGCAGCCGGCGCGGGGAGGGCGGCGAGCAGTACTTC.

The chain joins TRBV7-6 to TRBJ2-5; the D gene is possibly TRBD2 (6 bases). The ends were cut back, 7 bases at V and 3 bases at J, with 15 bases in the middle. The length of the CDR3 is 14 residues. Per germline, CDR1 SGHVS and CDR2 FNYEAQ. This chain's CDR3 is CASTAGLLKETQYF. CDR3 DNA sequence: TGTGCCAGCACTGCGGGACTCCTGAAAGAGACCCAGTACTTC. Drawing the rest from reference TRBV7-6 and TRBJ2-5, the complete variable domain is GAGVSQSPRYKVTKRGQDVALRCDPISGHVSLYWYRQALGQGPEFLTYFNYEAQQDKSGLPNDRFSAERPEGSISTLTIQRTEQRDSAMYRCASTAGLLKETQYFGPGTRLLVL.

This chain links TRBV19 with TRBJ1-5, with 8 bases aligning to TRBD1. V dropped 5 bases and J dropped 0; count of bases not matched to a gene: 6. This CDR3 has 16 residues. Germline lookup yields CDR1 LNHDA and CDR2 SQIVND (reference sequence). The CDR3 protein is CASSVPTGDSNQPQHF. Written as DNA, the CDR3 is TGTGCCAGTAGTGTACCGACAGGGGATAGCAATCAGCCCCAGCATTTT.

J is TRBJ2-2 and V is TRBV5-1; 11 positions agree with TRBD2. Germline V gene data show CDR1 as SGHRS and CDR2 as YFSETQ. V dropped 0 bases and J dropped 4; count of bases not matched to a gene: 2. The CDR3 runs to 16 residues. Here the CDR3 reads CASSLGGLAGTGELFF. The CDR3 DNA reads TGCGCCAGCAGCTTGGGCGGACTAGCGGGCACCGGGGAGCTGTTTTTT.

The chain carries TRBV7-9 and TRBJ1-4; D unresolved. Germline lookup yields CDR1 SEHNR and CDR2 FQNEAQ (reference sequence). Trimming pared 5 bases from V and 8 bases from J, leaving 9 bases between. CDR3 length: 12 residues. Here the CDR3 DNA reads TGTGCCAGCAGCAACACCAGAGAAAAACTGTTTTTT. This sequence encodes CASSNTREKLFF.

This clone was seen just once. The J gene is TRBJ2-7, the V gene TRBV18; D possibly corresponds to TRBD1 (5 bases). The CDR3 contains 13 residues. CDR1 KGHSH and CDR2 LQKENI come from the germline V gene. The germline V and J ends were trimmed by 2 bases and 5 bases, with 10 bases remaining between them. Here the CDR3 DNA reads TGTGCCAGCTCACCAGCTAGGGGTCACGAGCAGTACGTC. Protein: CASSPARGHEQYV.

The chain is built from TRBV6-6 and TRBJ1-1; no clear D gene. CDR3 length: 14 amino acids. The V end was cut by 6 bases, the J end by 2 bases, with 13 bases between. Germline-derived CDR1 and CDR2 are MNHNY and SVGAGI (reference sequence). CDR3: CASRDGPINTEAFF. The CDR3 DNA reads as TGTGCCAGCAGAGACGGACCGATTAACACTGAAGCTTTCTTT.

The chain couples TRBV2 to TRBJ1-2; D remains unclear. Looked up from germline, CDR1 is SNHLY and CDR2 is FYNNEI. The CDR3 length is 12 residues. V lost 3 bases and J 4 bases, leaving 6 bases between the germline ends. The chain's CDR3 is CASSEQAYGYTF. CDR3 in DNA: TGTGCCAGCAGTGAGCAGGCCTATGGCTACACCTTC.

There are a few counts of this clone. This chain links TRBV5-1 with TRBJ2-7, with 11 bases aligning to TRBD2. This CDR3 region has 15 residues. The ends lost 4 bases at V and 2 bases at J; junction bases unmatched: 5. CDR1 is SGHRS and CDR2 is YFSETQ in the germline V gene. The CDR3 is CASSPTSGKPYEQYF. In DNA, the CDR3 is TGCGCCAGCAGCCCGACTAGCGGGAAGCCCTACGAGCAGTACTTC.

This chain links TRBV6-5 with TRBJ1-6, with D unclear. The CDR3 covers 15 residues. The V gene lost 7 bases and the J gene lost 8 bases, with 18 bases spanning the gap. The germline gives CDR1 MNHEY, CDR2 SVGAGI. CDR3 in amino acids: CASTVTTYSDSPLHF. CDR3 coding DNA: TGTGCCAGCACCGTTACAACCTACAGCGATTCACCCCTCCACTTT.

The gene calls are TRBV6-1 and TRBJ1-1, with 7 bases that match TRBD1. The CDR3 sequence is 15 residues long. The germline gives CDR1 MNHNS, CDR2 SASEGT. The V and J ends lost 7 bases and 1 base, in that order; junction bases with no gene match: 9. CDR3 region: CASMLLGTANTEAFF. The CDR3 DNA is TGTGCCAGCATGCTGCTCGGGACAGCGAACACTGAAGCTTTCTTT.